This record covers a single T cell receptor (beta chain). These data are taken from a study of Graves' ophthalmopathy and Graves' hyperthyroidism. Transcripts of RNA were the source for amplifying TCR beta CDR3 regions. Second-round multiplex PCR followed a first-round RT-PCR using HTBI primers. One entry per CDR3 protein results from TCRdb running MiXCR on the multiplex PCR reads. This table holds about 740,000 distinct CDR3 sequences, roughly two fifths found once. There are 14 residues in the CDR3. Germline assignment: CDR1 DFQATT and CDR2 SNEGSKA (reference sequence). V lost 6 bases, J lost 2 bases, and 6 bases stayed unmatched.

The V and J genes are TRBV20-1 and TRBJ1-5, with 8 bases that match TRBD1. The TCR originated in an adult man with Graves' ophthalmopathy. The sequenced sample was peripheral blood. CDR3 nucleotide sequence: TGCAGTGCCCAGCGGACAGGGCGCAATCAGCCCCAGCATTTT. This encodes CSAQRTGRNQPQHF.